This T cell receptor (beta chain) was identified in a study of blood T cell repertoires in COVID-19. The table came from immunoSEQ multiplex PCR; TCRdb's copy has only in-frame clones and leaves some out. The data show over 80,000 clones, about 87% seen once. The specimen was peripheral blood. This clonotype originated in a human donor in a cohort sampled during active COVID-19.

The CDR3 region has the DNA TGTGCCAGTAGTATAGGAGGAGGTCCCTACGAGCAGTACTTC. It codes for CASSIGGGPYEQYF. J is TRBJ2-7 and V is TRBV19, with D possibly matching TRBD2 (5 bases). The germline V and J ends were trimmed by 1 base and 2 bases, with 9 bases remaining between them. CDR1 is LNHDA and CDR2 is SQIVND in the germline V gene (reference sequence). CDR3 length: 14 residues.